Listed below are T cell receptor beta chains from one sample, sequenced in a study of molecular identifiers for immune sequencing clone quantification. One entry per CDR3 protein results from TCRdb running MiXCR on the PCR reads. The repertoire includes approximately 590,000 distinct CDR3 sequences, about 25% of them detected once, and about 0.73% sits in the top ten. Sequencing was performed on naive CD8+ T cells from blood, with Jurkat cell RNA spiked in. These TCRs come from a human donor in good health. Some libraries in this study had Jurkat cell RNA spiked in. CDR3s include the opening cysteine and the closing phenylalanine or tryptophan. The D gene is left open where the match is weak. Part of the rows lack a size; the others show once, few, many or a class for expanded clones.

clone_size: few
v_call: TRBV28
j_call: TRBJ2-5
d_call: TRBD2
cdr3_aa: CASSFLAGDRETQYF
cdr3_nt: TGTGCCAGCAGTTTCCTAGCGGGAGATCGGGAGACCCAGTACTTC

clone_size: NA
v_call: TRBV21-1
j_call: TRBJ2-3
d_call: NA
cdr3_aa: CASSKGPSGGSKDTQYF
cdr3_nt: TGTGCCAGCAGCAAAGGGCCTAGCGGGGGGTCTAAGGATACGCAGTATTTT

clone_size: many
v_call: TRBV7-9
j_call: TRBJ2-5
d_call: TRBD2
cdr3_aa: CASSSVAGGSETQYF
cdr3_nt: TGTGCCAGCAGCTCCGTAGCGGGAGGGTCCGAGACCCAGTACTTC

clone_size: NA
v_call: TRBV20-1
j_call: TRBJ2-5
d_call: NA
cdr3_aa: CSARAWTPETQYF
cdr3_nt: TGCAGTGCTAGAGCTTGGACTCCAGAGACCCAGTACTTC

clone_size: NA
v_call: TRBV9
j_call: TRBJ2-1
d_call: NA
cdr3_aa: CASSARAAASSYNEQFF
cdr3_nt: TGTGCCAGCAGCGCCCGTGCTGCGGCCTCTTCCTACAATGAGCAGTTCTTC

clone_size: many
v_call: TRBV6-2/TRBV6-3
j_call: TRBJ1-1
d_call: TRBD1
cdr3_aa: CASGGQMNTEAFF
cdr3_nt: TGTGCCAGTGGGGGACAGATGAACACTGAAGCTTTCTTT

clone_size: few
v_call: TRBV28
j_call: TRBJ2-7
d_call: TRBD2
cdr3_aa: CASRGSLAETYEQYF
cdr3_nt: TGTGCCAGCCGTGGGTCTCTAGCGGAGACCTACGAGCAGTACTTC

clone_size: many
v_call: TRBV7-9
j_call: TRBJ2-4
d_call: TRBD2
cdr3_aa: CASSSKLAGEENIQYF
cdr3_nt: TGTGCCAGCAGCTCAAAACTAGCGGGAGAGGAAAACATTCAGTACTTC

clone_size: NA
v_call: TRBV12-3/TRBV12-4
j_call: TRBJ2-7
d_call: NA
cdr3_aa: CASSFWPGSPNYEQYF
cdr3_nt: TGTGCCAGCAGTTTTTGGCCCGGAAGCCCCAACTACGAGCAGTACTTC

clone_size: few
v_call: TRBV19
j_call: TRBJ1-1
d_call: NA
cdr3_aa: CASGGDLTAFF
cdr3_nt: TGTGCCAGTGGGGGGGACCTGACGGCTTTCTTT

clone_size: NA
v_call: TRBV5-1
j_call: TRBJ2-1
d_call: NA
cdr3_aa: CASSLWIANNEQFF
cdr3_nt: TGCGCCAGCAGCTTGTGGATAGCAAACAATGAGCAGTTCTTC

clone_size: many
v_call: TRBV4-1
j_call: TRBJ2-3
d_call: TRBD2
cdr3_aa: CASSQAGTRFIRTDTQYF
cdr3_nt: TGCGCCAGCAGCCAGGCCGGGACTAGGTTTATCAGGACAGATACGCAGTATTTT

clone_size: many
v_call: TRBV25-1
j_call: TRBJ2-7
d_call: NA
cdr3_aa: CAIPPAYEQYF
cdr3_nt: TGTGCCATCCCACCGGCGTACGAGCAGTACTTC

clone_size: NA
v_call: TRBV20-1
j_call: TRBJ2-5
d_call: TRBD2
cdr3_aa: CSANEIAGGSETQYF
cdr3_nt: TGCAGTGCTAATGAAATAGCGGGGGGATCAGAGACCCAGTACTTC

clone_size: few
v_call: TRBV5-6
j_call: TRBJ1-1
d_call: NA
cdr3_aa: CASSLPTGATEAFF
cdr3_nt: TGTGCCAGCAGCTTGCCAACCGGGGCCACTGAAGCTTTCTTT

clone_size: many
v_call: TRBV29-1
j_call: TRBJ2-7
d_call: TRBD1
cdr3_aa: CSATSDRGYEQYF
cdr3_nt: TGCAGCGCTACCTCCGACAGGGGTTACGAGCAGTACTTC

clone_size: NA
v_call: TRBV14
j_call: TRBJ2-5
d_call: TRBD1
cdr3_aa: CASSQFKGQGQETQYF
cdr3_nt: TGTGCCAGCAGCCAATTCAAAGGACAGGGGCAAGAGACCCAGTACTTC

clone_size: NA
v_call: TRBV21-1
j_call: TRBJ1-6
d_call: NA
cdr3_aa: CASSKRDRDNSPLHF
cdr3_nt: TGTGCCAGCAGCAAGAGGGACAGGGATAATTCACCCCTCCACTTT

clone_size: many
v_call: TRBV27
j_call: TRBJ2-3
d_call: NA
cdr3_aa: CASSFSGGDTQYF
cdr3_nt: TGTGCCAGCAGTTTCTCCGGGGGAGATACGCAGTATTTT

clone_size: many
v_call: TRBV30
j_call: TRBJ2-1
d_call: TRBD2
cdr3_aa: CAWTAQREDEQFF
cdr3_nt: TGTGCCTGGACTGCTCAGCGGGAGGATGAGCAGTTCTTC

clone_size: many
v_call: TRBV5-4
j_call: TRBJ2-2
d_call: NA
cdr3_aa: CASSATGTTNTGELFF
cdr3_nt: TGTGCCAGCAGCGCTACAGGGACCACGAACACCGGGGAGCTGTTTTTT

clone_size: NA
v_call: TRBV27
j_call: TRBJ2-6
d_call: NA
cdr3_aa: CASSLLGASGANVLTF
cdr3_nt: TGTGCCAGCAGTTTACTGGGGGCGTCTGGGGCCAACGTCCTGACTTTC

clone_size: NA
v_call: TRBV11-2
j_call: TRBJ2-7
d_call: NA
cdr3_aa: CASSLGVIGNYEQYF
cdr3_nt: TGTGCCAGCAGCTTAGGTGTAATAGGAAACTACGAGCAGTACTTC

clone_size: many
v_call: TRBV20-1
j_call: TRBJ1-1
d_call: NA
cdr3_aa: CSARVSGEAFF
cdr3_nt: TGCAGTGCTAGAGTTTCTGGGGAAGCTTTCTTT

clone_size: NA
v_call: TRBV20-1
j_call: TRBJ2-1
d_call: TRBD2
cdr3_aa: CSARLIGTSGMNNEQFF
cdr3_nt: TGCAGTGCTAGGCTTATCGGGACTAGCGGAATGAACAATGAGCAGTTCTTC

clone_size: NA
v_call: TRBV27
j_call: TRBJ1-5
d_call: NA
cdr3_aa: CASSFSGGNQPRHF
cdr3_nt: TGTGCCAGCAGTTTTTCTGGAGGGAATCAGCCCCGGCATTTT

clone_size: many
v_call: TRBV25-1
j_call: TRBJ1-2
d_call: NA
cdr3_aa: CASSESWVDSNYGYTF
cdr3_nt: TGTGCCAGCAGTGAATCCTGGGTTGACAGTAACTATGGCTACACCTTC

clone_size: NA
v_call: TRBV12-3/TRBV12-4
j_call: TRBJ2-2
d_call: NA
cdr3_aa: CASSLEQGNTGELFF
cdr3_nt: TGTGCCAGCAGTTTAGAACAGGGGAACACCGGGGAGCTGTTTTTT

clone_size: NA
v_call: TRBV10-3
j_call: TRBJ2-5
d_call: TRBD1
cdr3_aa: CAISERQGVQETQYF
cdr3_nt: TGTGCCATCAGTGAGCGACAGGGTGTCCAAGAGACCCAGTACTTC

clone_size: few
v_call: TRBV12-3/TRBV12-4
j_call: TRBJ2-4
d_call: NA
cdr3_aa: CASSFGGSGNIQYF
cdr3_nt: TGTGCCAGCAGTTTCGGGGGTTCGGGAAACATTCAGTACTTC

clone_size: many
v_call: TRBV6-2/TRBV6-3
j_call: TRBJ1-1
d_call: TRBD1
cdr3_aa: CASRTGGGTEAFF
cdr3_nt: TGTGCCAGCAGAACAGGGGGCGGCACTGAAGCTTTCTTT

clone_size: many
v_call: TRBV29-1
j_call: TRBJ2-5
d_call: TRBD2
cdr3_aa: CSVIPRGTSVQETQYF
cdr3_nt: TGCAGCGTTATCCCGCGGGGGACTAGCGTCCAAGAGACCCAGTACTTC

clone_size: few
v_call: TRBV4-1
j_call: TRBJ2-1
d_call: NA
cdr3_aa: CASSQVLAGDSNEQFF
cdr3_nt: TGCGCCAGCAGCCAAGTTTTGGCAGGGGATAGCAATGAGCAGTTCTTC

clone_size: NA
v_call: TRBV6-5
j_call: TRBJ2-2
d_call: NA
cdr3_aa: CASSSTMDTGELFF
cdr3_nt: TGTGCCAGCAGTTCAACCATGGACACCGGGGAGCTGTTTTTT

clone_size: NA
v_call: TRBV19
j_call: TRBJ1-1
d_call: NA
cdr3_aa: CASRASDVTEAFF
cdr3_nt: TGTGCCAGTAGGGCCTCCGATGTTACTGAAGCTTTCTTT

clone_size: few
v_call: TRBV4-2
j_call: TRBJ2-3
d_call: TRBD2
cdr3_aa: CASSRTGTSGISGDTQYF
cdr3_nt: TGTGCCAGCAGCCGTACCGGGACTAGCGGGATTTCAGGGGATACGCAGTATTTT

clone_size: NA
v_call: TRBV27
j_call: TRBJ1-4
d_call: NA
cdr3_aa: CASSPDVATNEKLFF
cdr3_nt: TGTGCCAGCAGCCCCGACGTTGCAACTAATGAAAAACTGTTTTTT

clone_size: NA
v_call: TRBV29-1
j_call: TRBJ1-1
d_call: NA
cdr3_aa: CSVEASGPEAFF
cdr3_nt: TGCAGCGTTGAAGCCTCGGGCCCTGAAGCTTTCTTT

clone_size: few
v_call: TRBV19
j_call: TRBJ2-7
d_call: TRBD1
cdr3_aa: CASSVYPGQGYEQYF
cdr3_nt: TGTGCCAGTAGTGTGTATCCGGGACAGGGTTACGAGCAGTACTTC

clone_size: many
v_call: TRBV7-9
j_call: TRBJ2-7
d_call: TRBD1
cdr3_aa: CASSLGGTGVIEQYF
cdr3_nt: TGTGCCAGCAGCTTGGGCGGGACAGGGGTTATCGAGCAGTACTTC

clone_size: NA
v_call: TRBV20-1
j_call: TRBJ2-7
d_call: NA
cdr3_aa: CSVTDPTGLEQYF
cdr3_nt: TGCAGTGTTACCGACCCCACCGGCCTCGAGCAGTACTTC

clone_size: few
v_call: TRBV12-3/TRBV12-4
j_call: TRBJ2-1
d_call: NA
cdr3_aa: CASSLRGAPYNEQFF
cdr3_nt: TGTGCCAGCAGTTTAAGGGGGGCCCCCTACAATGAGCAGTTCTTC

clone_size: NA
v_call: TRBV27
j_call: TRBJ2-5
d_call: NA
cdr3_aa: CASSLSKWNGQETQYF
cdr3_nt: TGTGCCAGCAGTTTATCGAAGTGGAACGGCCAAGAGACCCAGTACTTC

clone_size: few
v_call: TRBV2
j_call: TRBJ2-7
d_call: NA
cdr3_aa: CASSEAGGLYEQYF
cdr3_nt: TGTGCCAGCAGTGAAGCGGGGGGACTCTACGAGCAGTACTTC

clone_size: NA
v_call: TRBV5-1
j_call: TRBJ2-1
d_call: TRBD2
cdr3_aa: CASSASVAGPNEQFF
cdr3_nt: TGCGCCAGCAGCGCCAGTGTAGCGGGGCCCAATGAGCAGTTCTTC

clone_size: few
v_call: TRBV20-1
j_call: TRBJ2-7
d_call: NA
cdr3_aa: CSASPGTYEQYF
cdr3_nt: TGCAGTGCTAGTCCGGGTACCTACGAGCAGTACTTC

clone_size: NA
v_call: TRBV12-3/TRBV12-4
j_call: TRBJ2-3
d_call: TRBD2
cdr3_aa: CASSRLNTLAGGQDTQYF
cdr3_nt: TGTGCCAGCAGTCGGCTCAACACACTAGCGGGGGGGCAGGATACGCAGTATTTT

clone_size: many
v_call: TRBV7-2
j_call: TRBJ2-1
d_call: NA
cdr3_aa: CASREYNEQFF
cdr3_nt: TGTGCCAGCAGAGAATACAATGAGCAGTTCTTC

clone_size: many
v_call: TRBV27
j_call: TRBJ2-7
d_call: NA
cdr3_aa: CASRAGGPYEQYF
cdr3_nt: TGTGCCAGCAGGGCAGGAGGACCCTACGAGCAGTACTTC

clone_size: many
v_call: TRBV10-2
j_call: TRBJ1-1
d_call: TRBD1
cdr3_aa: CASGGRTGRNTEAFF
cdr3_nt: TGCGCCAGCGGAGGACGGACAGGGCGGAACACTGAAGCTTTCTTT

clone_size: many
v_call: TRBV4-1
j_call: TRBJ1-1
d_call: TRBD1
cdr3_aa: CASSRGLTGVLNTEAFF
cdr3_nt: TGCGCCAGCAGCCGAGGCCTTACAGGGGTTCTGAACACTGAAGCTTTCTTT

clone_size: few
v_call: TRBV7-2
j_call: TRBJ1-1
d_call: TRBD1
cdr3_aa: CASSFPPGQGSEAFF
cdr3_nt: TGTGCCAGCAGCTTTCCACCCGGACAGGGCTCTGAAGCTTTCTTT

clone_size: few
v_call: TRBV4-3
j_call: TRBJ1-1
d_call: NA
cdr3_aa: CASSQDSGTGLNTEAFF
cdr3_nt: TGCGCCAGCAGCCAAGACTCCGGGACGGGGCTGAACACTGAAGCTTTCTTT